This T cell receptor (beta chain) was identified in a study of T cells in localized non-small cell lung cancer (TCRdb year 2020). Describing the broader study: Comparing tumors with uninvolved tumor-adjacent lungs, the study looked at the T cell repertoires of 236 patients with early-stage NSCLC. The cohort consisted of around 250 treatment-naive NSCLC patients whose localized lung tumors had been resected. A mean age of around 66 years was recorded for the NSCLC patients, of whom around 140 were male and 107 were female. The paper's findings and limits, for the study overall: A median of 57 of the top 100 tumor clones turned up in the paired uninvolved adjacent lung, and roughly 28 of those clones also ranked among the top 100 of that same adjacent lung. Uninvolved tumor-adjacent lung showed the highest T cell clonality, higher than tumor, which suggests more focused antigenic responses in the adjacent lung. Because multi-region tumor sequencing was not done, intratumor heterogeneity could not be ruled out. Because the study design was exploratory, TCR variables were selected using unadjusted p-values without false-discovery rate correction. Higher blood T cell density associated with longer overall survival, while higher adjacent-lung clonality associated with shorter survival.

Based on the germline V gene, the CDR1 and CDR2 sequences are SQVTM and ANQGSEA. V is cut by 3 bases and J by 4 bases, and the space between the germline ends is 9 bases. The CDR3 starts with the cysteine, ends with the phenylalanine, and has 12 residues. Only the CDR3 DNA is retained, 36 bases long and in frame from the first base. At diagnosis, tumor, uninvolved tumor-adjacent lung and peripheral blood were collected and then preserved as a mix of FFPE and fresh-frozen material. For TCR repertoire profiling, blood samples were analyzed as peripheral blood mononuclear cells. This clone has more than one count but fewer than ten. No cognate antigen has been identified for it. Base qualities are missing; no much larger clone stands one base away. The immunoSEQ Assay was used to sequence TCR beta CDR3 regions from DNA. In the authors' own workflow: To compute T cell density, TCR beta template counts were normalized to usable DNA, which was estimated by amplifying housekeeping genes. Using the preseqR package, richness was estimated by extrapolating to 120,000 templates for tissue samples and 400,000 templates for PBMC samples. Clonality was calculated as one minus Pielou's evenness. Differential abundance testing on productive amino-acid clonotypes, with a minimum total count of 5 and an alpha of 0.1, was used to identify tissue-enriched TCRs. The Jaccard Index and the Morisita Overlap Index were used to measure how much the repertoires overlapped between compartments. TCR beta CDR3s were clustered by GLIPH together with public tetramer-defined viral CDR3s, and at least three viral sequences plus V-gene enrichment were required for viral motifs. The source is immuneACCESS, and TCRdb retained only in-frame sequences with V and J called. Part of the clones is not carried over; for the studies checked, unresolved V genes explain less than half of this, and the remainder is unexplained. The V and J calls and clone size are taken from that table; D and trimming were inferred from the DNA. Present in this sample are roughly 77,000 clones, more than 75% of which were seen just once. The top ten clonotypes cover 20% to 25% of the sample.

This receptor chain uses TRBV29-1 and TRBJ1-1; there is no confident call for the D gene. Here the sequenced sample was peripheral blood, taken before any cancer treatment. The clonotype comes from a woman aged 40 to 75 with stage I squamous cell lung carcinoma. The CDR3 has the sequence CSVDGESTEAFF. The bases read TGCAGCGTTGATGGGGAGTCCACTGAAGCTTTCTTT.